The sequence of this T cell receptor (beta chain) was determined in a study of vaccination effects on CD4 cells after COVID-19. The CDR3 covers 14 residues. V was clipped by 5 bases and J by 1 base, with 12 bases between them. CDR1 is MNHNY and CDR2 is SVGAGI in the germline V gene (reference sequence). To note about this clone: Its antigen is still unknown.

Under the ViraFEST assay, PBMC were stimulated with viral peptide pools so that antigen-specific CD4+ T cells expanded. Sequencing was performed afterwards. Once cultured for roughly ten days, the cells underwent separation to obtain CD4+ T cells. The individual was infected with SARS-CoV-2 between March and December 2020, as confirmed by PCR. The protocol was immunoSEQ multiplex PCR, while the TCRdb copy is restricted to in-frame clones and leaves out a portion. The repertoire has more than 45,000 clones, roughly three quarters of them found once; the top ten carry approximately 5.8%. The material sequenced was CD4+ T cells from PBMCs cultured with HIV peptides, taken before COVID-19 vaccination. The subset: HIV-1 Nef peptide pool negative control/reference culture. V gene TRBV6-6 combines with J gene TRBJ2-7; D perhaps matches TRBD1 (6 bases). This clonotype was obtained from a human donor who had a prior SARS-CoV-2 infection. This CDR3 is CASSDPGQSYEQYF. For the CDR3, the DNA is TGTGCCAGCAGTGACCCTGGACAGTCCTACGAGCAGTACTTC.